This is a list of T cell receptor beta chains from one sample in a study of blood T cell repertoires in COVID-19. Profiled with immunoSEQ multiplex PCR; TCRdb holds only in-frame clones, not every one. The data hold 180,000 or so clones, with about nine tenths observed a single time. Specimen: peripheral blood. The receptor source for this set is a man aged 18 to 30 with active or convalescent COVID-19. Both conserved end residues are part of each CDR3. Where a row states a size, it is once, few, many or the class of an expanded clone; other rows omit it.

clone size,V gene,J gene,CDR3 protein
NA,TRBV6-5,TRBJ2-1,CASSLFNEQFF
NA,TRBV5-1,TRBJ1-1,CASSLEGQTGLTEAFF
NA,TRBV28,TRBJ2-3,CASSLGLDRGRYTQYF
NA,TRBV19,TRBJ1-1,CASSPGQGNTEAFF
NA,TRBV5-5,TRBJ2-1,CASSLGPAGGSEQFF
NA,TRBV7-9,TRBJ2-1,CASSFGTSAYNEQFF
NA,TRBV19,TRBJ1-5,CASSSSGGPQHF
once,TRBV11-3,TRBJ2-7,CASSLAGTTHEQYF
NA,TRBV7-3,TRBJ1-4,CASSPGQGKNEKLFF
NA,TRBV25-1,TRBJ2-5,CASSETGRGLETQYF
NA,TRBV3-1/TRBV3-2,TRBJ2-5,CASSHTGVETQYF
NA,TRBV9,TRBJ2-7,CASSVLAYSYEQYF
NA,TRBV4-3,TRBJ2-3,CASSRSRLAANPDTQYF
NA,TRBV4-1,TRBJ2-7,CASSQDRAGGYSVQYF
once,TRBV10-3,TRBJ2-1,CAISTQMAGGPGEQFF
once,TRBV7-9,TRBJ2-1,CASSLIGTSGSGEQFF
few,TRBV11-2,TRBJ2-7,CASSLLRGQQGGEQYF
NA,TRBV5-1,TRBJ2-7,CASSLVRTYEQYF
NA,TRBV5-1,TRBJ2-1,CASSLDSYNEQFF
NA,TRBV7-3,TRBJ1-1,CASSSQGNTEAFF
NA,TRBV6-5,TRBJ1-4,CASSFTGHNNEKLFF
NA,TRBV7-9,TRBJ2-7,CASSSRQPYEQYF
NA,TRBV7-9,TRBJ2-4,CASSPPDPPGSKNIQYF
NA,TRBV3-1/TRBV3-2,TRBJ1-3,CASSQSPGSGNTIYF
NA,TRBV6-5,TRBJ2-3,CASSRRGPDTQYF
few,TRBV9,TRBJ1-1,CASSSGGGATEAFF
NA,TRBV2,TRBJ2-5,CATNYGQPQETQYF
NA,TRBV27,TRBJ1-3,CATQWTVSGNTIYF
NA,TRBV4-1,TRBJ2-1,CASSHRDRGLDEQFF
once,TRBV3-1/TRBV3-2,TRBJ2-1,CASSSSEPGLAGYYNEQFF
NA,TRBV6-5,TRBJ1-2,CASSYSGQGGYGYTF
NA,TRBV25-1,TRBJ2-2,CASSELDGRGSGELFF
NA,TRBV12-5,TRBJ2-7,CASGPPTGSHEQYF
NA,TRBV6-5,TRBJ2-3,CASSSTRGDTQYF
few,TRBV6-4,TRBJ2-1,CASSPLAGGYNEQFF
NA,TRBV10-3,TRBJ2-7,CATQTSPEREQYF
NA,TRBV18,TRBJ2-7,CASSPPGTSDHLYEQYF
NA,TRBV3-1/TRBV3-2,TRBJ2-3,CASSQDGTSGIVDTQYF
NA,TRBV6-5,TRBJ2-5,CASSYLGVRGQETQYF
NA,TRBV30,TRBJ1-5,CAWSQGQGDNQPQHF
NA,TRBV30,TRBJ1-4,CAWNQPTGARGATNEKLFF
once,TRBV5-1,TRBJ1-4,CASSLFGTASSEKLFF
NA,TRBV10-3,TRBJ1-1,CATFGGRTGTEAFF
NA,TRBV18,TRBJ1-5,CASSAYNQPQHF
NA,TRBV15,TRBJ2-7,CATSREGTSGRGGVSYEQYF
NA,TRBV7-8,TRBJ1-1,CASSLVDRGSTEAFF
NA,TRBV19,TRBJ1-2,CASSRDSDYTF
few,TRBV2,TRBJ1-2,CASGGNNYGYTF
NA,TRBV10-3,TRBJ1-1,CATTNPNTEAFF
NA,TRBV10-3,TRBJ1-4,CAISEREDEKLFF
NA,TRBV11-2,TRBJ1-2,CASSRSSTGGYTF